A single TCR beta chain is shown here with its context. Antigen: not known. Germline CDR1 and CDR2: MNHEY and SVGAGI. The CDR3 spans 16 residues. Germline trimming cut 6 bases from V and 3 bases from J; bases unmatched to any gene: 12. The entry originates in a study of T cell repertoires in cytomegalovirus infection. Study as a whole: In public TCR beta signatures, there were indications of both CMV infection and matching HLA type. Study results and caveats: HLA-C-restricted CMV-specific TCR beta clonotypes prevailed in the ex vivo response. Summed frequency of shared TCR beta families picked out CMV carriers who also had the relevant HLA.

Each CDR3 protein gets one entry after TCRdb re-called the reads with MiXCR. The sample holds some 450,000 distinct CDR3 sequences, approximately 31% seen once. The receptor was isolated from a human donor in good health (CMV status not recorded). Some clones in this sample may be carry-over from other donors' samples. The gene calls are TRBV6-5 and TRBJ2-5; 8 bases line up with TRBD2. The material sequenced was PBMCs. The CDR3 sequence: CASSHDPGGRKETQYF. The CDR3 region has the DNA TGTGCCAGCAGCCACGATCCGGGGGGGCGGAAAGAGACCCAGTACTTC.